The present TCR beta chain was sequenced within a study of T cells expressing NK-cell markers. Study-level points and caveats: Four donors showed these clonotypes also leading the CD3+CD56-NKG2C+ fraction. No clear determination of HCMV specificity was made for expanded NKG2C+ T cell clones.

Germline CDR1 and CDR2: SQVTM and ANQGSEA. The CDR3 runs 15 residues. Turning to this clonotype: The antigen is not known.

TCRdb reprocessed the 5' RACE reads and keeps a single row for each CDR3 protein, giving no DNA. Its listing shows about 260,000 distinct CDR3 sequences. The J gene is TRBJ2-4, the V gene TRBV29-1. The sequence derives from a man between 18 and 29 years old in good health. Sequencing was performed on blood T cells: a sorted CD56 or NKG2C T cell subset, CD4+ or CD8+ T cells, or bulk PBMC T cells (not recorded which). CDR3 residues: CSVETGNLAKNIQYF. The full variable domain, rest sourced from reference TRBV29-1 and TRBJ2-4, is SAVISQKPSRDICQRGTSLTIQCQVDSQVTMMFWYRQQPGQSLTLIATANQGSEATYESGFVIDKFPISRPNLTFSTLTVSNMSPEDSSIYLCSVETGNLAKNIQYFGAGTRLSVL.